This TCR beta chain emerged from a study of T-cell reconstitution after alpha-beta-depleted transplantation in children. This clonotype showed up just a few times. This CDR3 is 14 amino acids long. CDR1 and CDR2 (germline): DFQATT, SNEGSKA (reference sequence). V shed 3 bases and J shed 3 bases, with 14 bases lying between them. Unique molecular identifiers featured in how the TCRbeta library was prepared. TCRdb re-derived calls from the PCR reads in MiXCR, one entry per CDR3 protein. The table lists 300,000 to 400,000 distinct CDR3 sequences, 15% to 20% of them singletons, with about 41% in the top ten.

The source was PBMCs, mostly from graft donor cells, collected 360 days after TCRalphabeta/CD19-depleted stem cell transplant. This clonotype originated in a male patient between 2 and 9 years old who had a stem cell transplant for acute lymphoblastic leukemia, so the T cells may come from the graft donor. The V gene is TRBV20-1, the J gene TRBJ2-5; weak D call: TRBD2 (5 bases). The CDR3 DNA reads TGCAGTGCTAGGTTAACTAGTCCCAAAGAGACCCAGTACTTC. The encoded protein is CSARLTSPKETQYF.